The next 15 T cell receptor beta chains were all read from a single sample in a study of technical replicates of blood from a few donors. Using immunoSEQ multiplex PCR, the repertoire was profiled, and TCRdb retains in-frame clones only, with some absent. In the table there are about 83,000 clones, 85% to 95% of which are singletons. The sequenced sample consisted of T cells isolated from PBMCs. The receptor source for this set is a human donor in good health.

V gene TRBV5-1 combines with J gene TRBJ2-5; the D gene is possibly TRBD1 (5 bases). V was trimmed by 4 bases and J by 2 bases, leaving 15 bases between them. Germline lookup yields CDR1 SGHRS and CDR2 YFSETQ. The CDR3 loop spans 15 amino acids. CDR3 nucleotides: TGCGCCAGCAGCCCCACAGGATACCTACAAGAGACCCAGTACTTC. Its translation is CASSPTGYLQETQYF. Variable domain in full (rest from reference TRBV5-1 and TRBJ2-5): KAGVTQTPRYLIKTRGQQVTLSCSPISGHRSVSWYQQTPGQGLQFLFEYFSETQRNKGNFPGRFSGRQFSNSRSEMNVSTLELGDSALYLCASSPTGYLQETQYFGPGTRLLVL.

V is TRBV9 and J is TRBJ1-2, with 7 positions matching TRBD1. This CDR3 comprises 16 residues. CDR1 and CDR2 (germline): SGDLS, YYNGEE. After removal of 3 bases from V and 4 bases from J, the junction contained 12 bases not matched to a gene. In DNA form, the CDR3 reads TGTGCCAGCAGCGCTGATCTGACCGGACAGGCCTATGGCTACACCTTC. Amino acids: CASSADLTGQAYGYTF.

This chain uses TRBV10-2 with TRBJ1-3; D is uncertain. V was cut by 8 bases and J by 3 bases, with 14 bases left in between. This CDR3 spans 14 amino acids. Germline V CDR1 and CDR2: WSHSY, SAAADI. The CDR3 nucleotides read TGCGCCAGCGGCGGGAGCCTGAGTGGAAACACCATATATTTT. Protein: CASGGSLSGNTIYF.

This clone occurred a few times. The genes are TRBV30 and TRBJ1-1; no definite D call. V lost 1 base to trimming and J lost 5 bases, with 8 bases between them. CDR1 is GTSNPN, CDR2 SVGIG, per germline (reference sequence). The CDR3 runs to 12 residues. The CDR3 DNA follows: TGTGCCTGGAGTGCCGGGAGGACTGAAGCTTTCTTT. Its translation is CAWSAGRTEAFF. The complete variable domain, with remaining parts taken from reference TRBV30 and TRBJ1-1, reads SQTIHQWPATLVQPVGSPLSLECTVEGTSNPNLYWYRQAAGRGLQLLFYSVGIGQISSEVPQNLSASRPQDRQFILSSKKLLLSDSGFYLCAWSAGRTEAFFGQGTRLTVV.

This clone appeared a single time. The rearrangement joins TRBV19 to TRBJ1-5; 7 positions match TRBD1. Germline V gene lookup returns CDR1 LNHDA and CDR2 SQIVND (reference sequence). The trim removed 0 bases at V and 4 bases at J, leaving 3 bases unmatched. This CDR3 has 15 residues. The CDR3 nucleotides are TGTGCCAGTAGTATAGAACGACAGGGTAATCAGCCCCAGCATTTT. Its translation: CASSIERQGNQPQHF.

The chain combines TRBV5-6 with TRBJ2-7, with D unclear. Trimming took 0 bases from V and 5 from J, leaving 9 bases between them. Germline assignment: CDR1 SGHDT and CDR2 YYEEEE. CDR3 length equals 13 residues. The CDR3 protein is CASSLATVDEQYF. In DNA, the CDR3 is TGTGCCAGCAGCTTGGCGACTGTAGACGAGCAGTACTTC.

The chain employs TRBV28 and TRBJ2-5; 10 bases match TRBD1. The CDR3 is 19 amino acids. CDR1 and CDR2 from the germline V gene are MDHEN and SYDVKM. The ends lost 4 bases at V and 4 bases at J; junction bases unmatched: 18. CDR3 residues: CASSYPNLWRQGARETQYF. CDR3 nucleotide sequence: TGTGCCAGCAGTTACCCTAACTTGTGGCGACAGGGGGCGCGAGAGACCCAGTACTTC.

The V call is TRBV9, the J call TRBJ2-7, with D possibly matching TRBD2 (6 bases). The CDR3 has 14 residues. Germline loops: CDR1 SGDLS, CDR2 YYNGEE. The V end was cut by 1 base, the J end by 2 bases, with 10 bases between. The chain's CDR3 is CASSVQSGPYEQYF. The CDR3 DNA reads as TGTGCCAGCAGCGTACAAAGCGGGCCCTACGAGCAGTACTTC.

The CDR3 nucleotides read TGTGCCAGCAGTTCCTCGACTAGCGGGGGTTACAATGAGCAGTTCTTC. Translated: CASSSSTSGGYNEQFF. The chain has TRBV28 and TRBJ2-1, with 12 bases aligning to TRBD2. With V trimmed by 4 bases and J by 4 bases, 5 bases remained unmatched. CDR1 is MDHEN, CDR2 SYDVKM, per germline. The CDR3 covers 16 residues.

CDR3 in amino acids: CASSKVAGVGNTIYF. CDR3 DNA sequence: TGTGCCAGCAGTAAAGTGGCGGGGGTTGGAAACACCATATATTTT. The gene calls are TRBV21-1 and TRBJ1-3. TRBV21-1 is termed a pseudogene. This CDR3 has 15 residues.

The chain recombines TRBV6-1 with TRBJ1-2; 8 nucleotides align to TRBD1. The CDR3 is 14 residues long. CDR1 MNHNS and CDR2 SASEGT come from the germline V gene. V shed 3 bases, J shed 5 bases, and the junction held 5 bases outside the gene matches. DNA of the CDR3: TGTGCCAGCAGTGATACAGGGGGGGCTTATGGCTACACCTTC. This encodes CASSDTGGAYGYTF.

V and J are TRBV7-9 and TRBJ2-7, with TRBD1 matching 12 bases. In germline, CDR1 is SEHNR, CDR2 FQNEAQ (reference sequence). This CDR3 has 16 residues. The J segment lost 5 bases and the V segment lost 2 bases, leaving 7 bases of the junction unmatched. Here the CDR3 reads CASSLYPGTGGDEQYF. As DNA, the CDR3 is TGTGCCAGCAGCTTATACCCCGGGACAGGGGGCGACGAGCAGTACTTC.

The chain uses TRBV6-5 and TRBJ1-3; 7 positions match TRBD1. This CDR3 is 15 amino acids long. The V gene end was trimmed by 2 bases and the J gene end by 4 bases; junction bases not matched to a gene: 5. Germline-derived CDR1 and CDR2 are MNHEY and SVGAGI. CDR3 sequence (DNA): TGTGCCAGCAGTTACGGTACAGGGGTAGGAAACACCATATATTTT. Its protein product is CASSYGTGVGNTIYF.

The chain combines TRBV18 with TRBJ2-7; perhaps TRBD2 as D (5 bases). CDR3 length equals 13 residues. Germline V gene lookup returns CDR1 KGHSH and CDR2 LQKENI. The ends were cut back, 6 bases at V and 3 bases at J, with 12 bases in the middle. The CDR3 DNA is TGTGCCAGCTCGAGGGTGGCGAACTACGAGCAGTACTTC. Its protein product is CASSRVANYEQYF.

The rearrangement joins TRBV5-1 to TRBJ2-7, with D maybe TRBD1 (6 bases). The CDR3 is 17 residues long. Trimming took 3 bases from V and 0 from J, leaving 19 bases between them. Germline V lookup: CDR1 SGHRS, CDR2 YFSETQ. CDR3 coding DNA: TGCGCCAGCAGCTACCCGACAGGCCCGTCTCCCTCCTACGAGCAGTACTTC. Protein product: CASSYPTGPSPSYEQYF.